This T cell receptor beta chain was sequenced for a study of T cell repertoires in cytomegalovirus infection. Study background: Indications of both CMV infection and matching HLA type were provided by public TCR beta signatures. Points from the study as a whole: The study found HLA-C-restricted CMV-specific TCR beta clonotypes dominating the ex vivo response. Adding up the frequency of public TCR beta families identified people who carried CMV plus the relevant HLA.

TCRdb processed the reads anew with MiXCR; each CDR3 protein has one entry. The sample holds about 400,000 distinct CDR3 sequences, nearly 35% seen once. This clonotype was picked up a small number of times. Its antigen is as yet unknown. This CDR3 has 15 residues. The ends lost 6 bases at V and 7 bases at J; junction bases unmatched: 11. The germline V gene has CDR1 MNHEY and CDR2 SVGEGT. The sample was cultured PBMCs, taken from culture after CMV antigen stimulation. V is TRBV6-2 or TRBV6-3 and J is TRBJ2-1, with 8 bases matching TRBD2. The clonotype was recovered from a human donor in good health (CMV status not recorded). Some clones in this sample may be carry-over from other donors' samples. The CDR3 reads CASSRTGTSRNEQFF. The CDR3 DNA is TGTGCCAGCAGCCGCACCGGGACTAGTAGGAATGAGCAGTTCTTC.